This TCR beta chain was profiled in a study of cytomegalovirus exposure and HLA in healthy donors (dated by TCRdb to about 2017). At the level of the whole study: A later analysis indicated that the 90 to 150 validation repertoires were generated on the platform also employed for the 700 or so repertoires of the first cohort. A separate validation cohort of 90 to 150 different subjects was used in addition to the roughly 670-subject first cohort. The study aimed to test whether signatures of past pathogen exposure could be identified by cataloging public T cell receptors. To predict cytomegalovirus infection status, the study brought together high-throughput TCR immunosequencing, statistical association of individual TCRs with disease status, and machine learning. Overall study outcomes, separate from this receptor: Of the cluster scores, 90% to 95% were above 0 in a later analysis, which found that TCRs clustered in the first cohort also tended to co-occur in the 95 to 150 validation repertoires. The authors suggested that the approach could potentially be extended to other disease states and immunological phenotypes. In both the original and validation cohorts, the classifier was reported to diagnose cytomegalovirus status with high specificity and sensitivity. In the study, approximately 160 TCR beta chains were listed as associated with cytomegalovirus. A few of the identified cytomegalovirus-associated TCR beta chains were confirmed in vitro to be specific for cytomegalovirus antigens. Across donors, most TCR sequences were observed very rarely, whereas some public TCRs were present in many individuals. All 120 repertoires were used to score co-occurrence in the validation cohort in a later analysis, because that analysis had no HLA typing for the cohort.

Relative to germline, V is missing 5 bases and J is missing 1 base, with 2 bases of the junction outside any gene match. The CDR3 goes from the cysteine to the phenylalanine over 13 residues. Just the 39-base CDR3 DNA is kept, in frame starting at base 1. The germline V gene (reference sequence) supplies CDR1 MNHEY and CDR2 SMNVEV. The donors were included in the validation cohort of around 120 subjects, a group kept apart from the roughly 700-subject first cohort. Library construction relied on the immunoSEQ multiplex PCR assay. As for the authors' bioinformatics: To diagnose cytomegalovirus status from the catalog of TCR beta chain sequences, a statistical classification framework was built. The clones in this table, taken by TCRdb from immuneACCESS, are in-frame only. Not every clone is retained; where verified, under half of the shortfall comes from an unresolved V gene, and the cause of the rest is unknown. That table furnishes V, J and clone size, whereas the DNA furnished D and trimming. Here the sample has tens of thousands of clones; about 89% occur a single time. Of the sample, approximately 3.4% falls within the top ten clones.

About this clone itself: Its antigen remains unidentified. Within one base of it there is no much larger clone, and no base qualities were kept.

The sample was PBMCs. This TCR derives from a man aged 18 to 29 in good health and CMV-seronegative. The rearranged segments are TRBV27 and TRBJ2-7, with 7 bases in between that match TRBD2. The DNA sequence is given as TGTGCCAGCAGTGGGGGGGGGTCCTACGAGCAGTACTTC. Its translation reads: CASSGGGSYEQYF.